Considering frequency, the clone carrying this T cell receptor (beta chain) is large (0.1 to 1%). The target antigen is unknown. The read is 3 residues too short to cover the CDR3 end, so that end is filled in from the germline J gene. The sample originates from a study of T cells in women clearing cervical HPV infection. Generated by immunoSEQ multiplex PCR, the TCRdb table keeps only in-frame clones and is missing some. The sample is made up of more than 25,000 clones, and the top ten hold approximately 10% of it. Findings and limits, study-wide: CIN3+ cases had significantly higher TCR repertoire richness than controls, but evenness did not differ. Richness plus V gene abundances separated cases from controls with AUC about 0.8.

The CDR3 length is 13 residues. Germline CDR1 and CDR2: SGHTA and FQGTGA. With V trimmed by 9 bases and J by 6 bases, 7 bases remained unmatched. This TCR came from a woman aged 18 to 75 with a cervical HPV16 infection that either progressed to CIN3+ or cleared (not recorded which). This chain connects TRBV7-3 to TRBJ2-2, with 7 nucleotides matching TRBD1. Sequencing was carried out using blood buffy coat. CDR3 bases read: TGTGCCAGGACTACAGGGGACCCCGGGGAG. It translates to CARTTGDPGE. The whole CDR3 protein reads CARTTGDPGELFF.